What follows is one T cell receptor beta chain and its context. This receptor's antigen is unknown. No quality values exist for individual bases; no much larger clone is one base distant. This specimen belongs to a study of identical twins (dated by TCRdb to the mid-2010s). Study-wide context: To test whether fetal clonotypes persist, this study deep-sequenced TCR alpha and beta repertoires from monozygotic twins, from unrelated adults of various ages, and from cord blood. To rule out contamination, replicate twin experiments were performed at different times with different library preparation protocols. Overall results and qualifications from the work: Fewer insertions were carried by abundant cord blood beta clonotypes, a similar but weaker trend appeared in young adult naive repertoires, and no such trend appeared in memory repertoires. A weaker excess of twin sharing was found in beta out-of-frame sequences because the signal-to-noise ratio was lowered by fewer shared sequences. Compared with coincidental sharing between unrelated individuals, out-of-frame TCR alpha sequences shared between twins had an excess of sequences with low generation probability. Invariant T cells such as MAIT and iNKT could partly confound zero-insertion analyses, although diverse VJ usage argued against such confounding for most clonotypes. Because the same donors could not be followed over many years, conclusions were based on cross-sectional statistical analysis. Out-of-frame TCR alpha sharing in monozygotic twins was systematically underestimated by recombination models, whereas sharing between unrelated individuals was in agreement with the recombination models.

The CDR3 measures 15 amino acids from cysteine to phenylalanine. The read is trimmed to its CDR3 DNA, 45 bases read in frame from base 1. Per the germline V gene, MDHEN is the CDR1 and SYDVKM is the CDR2. Between the V and J ends, shortened by 7 bases and 1 base respectively, the junction contains 13 bases. Every donor in the study was a healthy Caucasian. Three pairs of female monozygotic twins, all aged roughly 18 to 30 years, made up the twin cohort. Using Miltenyi CD45RO+ enrichment and human naive T-cell isolation kits, memory (CD45RO+) and naive T cells were isolated from PBMC. The method behind the library was 5' RACE. The sequencer was an Illumina HiSeq 2000. A universal primer binding site was introduced by template switching, and a unique molecular identifier was present in the final cDNA, enabling accurate counting of TCR cDNA molecules. Specific primers in the conserved constant-segment region were used to synthesize first-strand cDNA for the TCR alpha and beta chains. To control for contamination, each cDNA library was double barcoded with a SMART-Mk sample barcode plus Illumina barcodes. TruSeq adapter sequences and Illumina sample barcodes were added in two successive PCR steps. TCR alpha and beta cDNA libraries were sequenced on the Illumina HiSeq platform with custom primers. The paper's processing steps were these. Unique molecular identifiers were extracted from raw reads with MiGEC, and CDR3 positions were determined with MiXCR. For each individual, recombination models were inferred using an EM algorithm with the repgenHMM and IGoR tools. The tcR package in R was used for shared clonotype analysis, with sharing normalized by the product of cloneset sizes. Out-of-frame nonproductive sequences were analyzed to study raw recombination free of thymic and clonal selection effects. TCRdb passed the public sequencing reads through fastp at Q25 and MiXCR, retaining productive beta sequences. CDR3 protein duplicates are merged, each entry listing the most common genes and DNA. The V and J calls and clone size come from TCRdb's table, not from the authors' own analysis. This sample holds approximately 220,000 distinct CDR3 sequences; around 8% were observed only once. In total, the top ten clones hold just under 2% of the sample.

These records were also assigned to another study, of yellow fever vaccine responses in identical twins. As that second paper reports: The authors reported that the T cell response to vaccination in identical twins appeared partly convergent and partly personalized. In the study, vaccine-responding T cell clones were precisely tracked in identical twins.

This chain is built from TRBV28 and TRBJ2-2; the D gene is perhaps TRBD1 or TRBD2, each of them matching over 7 bases. Sample: memory (CD45RO+) T cells sorted from blood. The cell subset or site label for this specimen denotes: CD45RO+ enriched T cells. This sequence originates from a young woman in good health. The CDR3 amino acid sequence is: CASTPGGGNTGELFF. The DNA is as follows: TGTGCCAGCACCCCAGGGGGGGGGAACACCGGGGAGCTGTTTTTT.